The 19 T cell receptor beta chains given below trace back to one sample, sequenced in a study of cytomegalovirus exposure and HLA in healthy donors. Use of 60 Vbeta and 13 Jbeta primers characterized the PCR. Using immunoSEQ multiplex PCR, the repertoire was profiled, and TCRdb retains in-frame clones only, with some absent. The sample holds 110,000 or so clones, 65% to 85% seen once. Material: PBMCs. These receptors came from a woman aged 18-29 years in good health and CMV-seronegative.

The gene calls are TRBV19 and TRBJ2-1; tentative D call: TRBD2 (5 bases). Germline loops: CDR1 LNHDA, CDR2 SQIVND (reference sequence). The CDR3 covers 14 residues. The germline V and J ends were trimmed by 2 bases and 6 bases, with 11 bases remaining between them. CDR3 protein: CASSIRYGLNEQFF. CDR3 DNA: TGTGCCAGTAGTATAAGGTACGGACTCAATGAGCAGTTCTTC.

The V call is TRBV11-3, the J call TRBJ2-5; tentative D call: TRBD2 (6 bases). This CDR3 is 14 amino acids long. Germline lookup yields CDR1 SGHNT and CDR2 YENEEA. The V and J ends lost 5 bases and 2 bases respectively, with 12 bases between them. CDR3 DNA: TGTGCCAGCAGCGAGCCGGGACTGCAAGAGACCCAGTACTTC. The encoded protein is CASSEPGLQETQYF. Full variable domain (missing parts from reference TRBV11-3 and TRBJ2-5): EAGVVQSPRYKIIEKKQPVAFWCNPISGHNTLYWYLQNLGQGPELLIRYENEEAVDDSQLPKDRFSAERLKGVDSTLKIQPAELGDSAVYLCASSEPGLQETQYFGPGTRLLVL.

The rearrangement uses TRBV28 and TRBJ1-4; a possible D gene is TRBD1 (6 bases). The CDR3 sequence is 15 residues long. The germline V gene has CDR1 MDHEN and CDR2 SYDVKM. V was trimmed by 1 base and J by 6 bases, leaving 12 bases between them. The CDR3 spells CASSLSSTGDEKLFF. Here the CDR3 DNA reads TGTGCCAGCAGTTTATCATCGACAGGAGATGAAAAACTGTTTTTT. Full variable domain (outside the CDR3, taken from reference TRBV28 and TRBJ1-4): DVKVTQSSRYLVKRTGEKVFLECVQDMDHENMFWYRQDPGLGLRLIYFSYDVKMKEKGDIPEGYSVSREKKERFSLILESASTNQTSMYLCASSLSSTGDEKLFFGSGTQLSVL.

The chain is built from TRBV9 and TRBJ1-2; TRBD1 is a possible D gene (5 bases). Deletions cut 3 bases from V and 4 bases from J, with 16 bases between. CDR3 length: 15 residues. Germline CDR1 is SGDLS and CDR2 is YYNGEE. The CDR3 reads CASSALSGGSYGYTF. CDR3 bases: TGTGCCAGCAGCGCCCTAAGTGGGGGGTCCTATGGCTACACCTTC.

The chain joins TRBV2 to TRBJ2-7; D perhaps matches TRBD2 (5 bases). Trimming shortened V by 6 bases and J by 0 bases, and 12 bases separated the two germline ends. Germline-derived CDR1 and CDR2 are SNHLY and FYNNEI. There are 14 residues in the CDR3. This CDR3 is CASRSNGGSYEQYF. The CDR3, as DNA: TGTGCCAGCAGGTCCAACGGAGGCTCCTACGAGCAGTACTTC.

CDR3 sequence (DNA): TGTGCCAGCAGTTCCCTCGGGCGGGGCAGAGCGATCTCCTACGAGCAGTACGTC. Its protein product is CASSSLGRGRAISYEQYV. V is TRBV28 and J is TRBJ2-7; TRBD2 is a possible D gene (6 bases). V was clipped by 4 bases and J by 0 bases, with 22 bases between them. Germline CDR1 is MDHEN and CDR2 is SYDVKM. The CDR3 spans 18 residues.

The rearrangement uses TRBV2 and TRBJ1-4, with D uncertain. Germline V gives CDR1 SNHLY, CDR2 FYNNEI. Trimming left V 2 bases short and J 6 bases short, with 16 bases between. The CDR3 sequence is 16 residues long. CDR3 sequence reads: CASSEPEEGQDEKLFF. The CDR3 region has the DNA TGTGCCAGCAGTGAACCTGAGGAGGGTCAAGATGAAAAACTGTTTTTT. The full variable domain, completed using reference TRBV2 and TRBJ1-4, is EPEVTQTPSHQVTQMGQEVILRCVPISNHLYFYWYRQILGQKVEFLVSFYNNEISEKSEIFDDQFSVERPDGSNFTLKIRSTKLEDSAMYFCASSEPEEGQDEKLFFGSGTQLSVL.

This sequence joins TRBV28 and TRBJ2-7, with D maybe TRBD2 (6 bases). V was pared by 5 bases and J by 3 bases, with 20 bases between. The germline V gene encodes CDR1 MDHEN and CDR2 SYDVKM. The CDR3 spans 16 residues. The CDR3 reads CASSTPLGTAIYEQYF. The CDR3 coding sequence is TGTGCCAGCAGTACCCCACTCGGGACTGCAATCTACGAGCAGTACTTC. Together with reference TRBV28 and TRBJ2-7, the CDR3 gives the full variable domain: DVKVTQSSRYLVKRTGEKVFLECVQDMDHENMFWYRQDPGLGLRLIYFSYDVKMKEKGDIPEGYSVSREKKERFSLILESASTNQTSMYLCASSTPLGTAIYEQYFGPGTRLTVT.

This chain links TRBV7-8 with TRBJ1-5; a possible D gene is TRBD1 (5 bases). V shed 4 bases and J shed 8 bases, with 18 bases lying between them. CDR3 size: 15 residues. Germline V gene sequence: CDR1 SGHVS, CDR2 FQNEAQ. CDR3 nucleotides: TGTGCCAGCAGCTCGTGGGCCCCGCGGGACGAGCCCCAGCATTTT. Protein product: CASSSWAPRDEPQHF.

This chain uses TRBV6-1 with TRBJ2-7; TRBD1 matches at 7 bases. Germline V gives CDR1 MNHNS, CDR2 SASEGT. CDR3 length equals 15 residues. Losses at the gene ends were 6 bases for V and 2 bases for J; bases not matched to a gene: 10. In DNA, the CDR3 is TGTGCCAGCAGATTAGACAGGGTTCCCACCTACGAGCAGTACGTC. Translation: CASRLDRVPTYEQYV.

This clone was detected only once. The chain uses TRBV12-5 and TRBJ2-5; TRBD2 matches 8 bases. This CDR3 is built from 13 residues. V shed 5 bases, J shed 3 bases, and the junction held 2 bases outside the gene matches. CDR1 is LGHNT and CDR2 is FRNRAP in the germline V gene. CDR3 sequence reads: CASGDSGKETQYF. The CDR3 DNA sequence: TGTGCTAGTGGTGATAGCGGGAAAGAGACCCAGTACTTC.

This clone has just a few counts. The V call is TRBV4-3, the J call TRBJ1-1, with D perhaps TRBD1 (5 bases). The CDR3 consists of 16 residues. V was shortened by 4 bases and J by 7 bases, with 22 bases between the two germline ends. Germline V gene lookup returns CDR1 LGHNA and CDR2 YSLEER. DNA of the CDR3: TGCGCCAGCAGCCGGGGCGGCAGCGGGGCACGGAGTGAAGCTTTCTTT. Its translation is CASSRGGSGARSEAFF.

The chain uses TRBV11-2 and TRBJ2-7, with D hard to call. V lost 5 bases, J lost 0 bases, and 8 bases lay in between. The CDR3 has 13 residues. From germline, CDR1 is SGHAT and CDR2 FQNNGV. CDR3 nucleotides: TGTGCCAGCAGCACCGGGTCCTCCTACGAGCAGTACTTC. Amino acid sequence: CASSTGSSYEQYF.

This clone was found once. The chain uses TRBV4-3 and TRBJ2-1; 7 bases agree with TRBD2. Germline V gives CDR1 LGHNA, CDR2 YSLEER. There are 14 residues in the CDR3. The junction had 4 bases not matched to a gene; V was cut back by 3 bases and J by 5 bases. The CDR3 spells CASSHAGTNNEQFF. CDR3 DNA sequence: TGCGCCAGCAGCCACGCTGGGACTAACAATGAGCAGTTCTTC.

The chain carries TRBV6-6 and TRBJ1-4; no firm D call. The CDR3 spans 16 residues. V gave up 3 bases and J gave up 0 bases, with 11 bases separating them. CDR1 is MNHNY and CDR2 is SVGAGI in the germline V gene (reference sequence). The DNA of the CDR3 is TGTGCCAGCAGTTATCCCCGCGGGACAACTAATGAAAAACTGTTTTTT. This gives the protein CASSYPRGTTNEKLFF.

The chain is built from TRBV11-2 and TRBJ2-1; D gene uncertain. CDR1 is SGHAT and CDR2 is FQNNGV in the germline V gene. This CDR3 contains 16 residues. V lost 1 base to trimming and J lost 9 bases, with 19 bases between them. The CDR3, as DNA: TGTGCCAGCAGCTTAGGGCACAGACCCCTTCGTAGTGAGCAGTTCTTC. Its translation is CASSLGHRPLRSEQFF.

This clone came up a few times. The V and J genes are TRBV28 and TRBJ1-1, with D tentatively TRBD1 (6 bases). The CDR3 runs to 12 residues. The ends were cut back, 3 bases at V and 5 bases at J, with 7 bases in the middle. Per the germline V gene, CDR1 is MDHEN and CDR2 is SYDVKM. The CDR3: CASSFQGTEAFF. In DNA, the CDR3 is TGTGCCAGCAGTTTTCAGGGGACTGAAGCTTTCTTT.

This clone was counted only a few times. The rearrangement links TRBV6-5 to TRBJ2-1, with 7 bases lining up with TRBD1. Germline V gene lookup returns CDR1 MNHEY and CDR2 SVGAGI. The CDR3 runs 15 residues. The ends lost 6 bases at V and 3 bases at J; junction bases unmatched: 8. In DNA form, the CDR3 reads TGTGCCAGCAGCGCCGACAGGGCCAACTACAATGAGCAGTTCTTC. As protein: CASSADRANYNEQFF.

The chain's CDR3 is CASSSVTGTVNTEAFF. The DNA for the CDR3 is TGCGCCAGCAGCTCCGTCACCGGGACAGTGAACACTGAAGCTTTCTTT. This chain uses TRBV5-1 with TRBJ1-1; 7 nucleotides match TRBD1. The CDR3 consists of 16 residues. J was trimmed by 0 bases and V by 3 bases; bases with no gene match: 8. Per the germline V gene, CDR1 is SGHRS and CDR2 is YFSETQ.